Shown below are 21 T cell receptor beta chains from a single sample sequenced in a study of blood T cells in healthy people across ages. A J-beta primer mix and a sample-barcoded 5' primer were used in a second PCR of about 7 to 12 cycles. TCRdb called the 5' RACE reads again in MiXCR, with one record for every CDR3 protein. The repertoire includes about 400,000 distinct CDR3 sequences, about half of them detected once, and under 60% sits in the top ten. Input material: blood. The receptor source for this set is a man aged 55-75 years in good health.

On this clonotype itself: It is unclear where the CDR3 begins or ends on the DNA, so no DNA is shown, and the CDR3 is as TCRdb lists it. The rearrangement uses TRBV25-1 and TRBJ2-7; the table's D call, TRBD1, was not checked against the DNA. Termini included, the CDR3 measures 16 amino acids. Germline V lookup: CDR1 MGHDK, CDR2 SYGVNS. The CDR3 sequence: CASSEYSGQGRGEQYF.

This clonotype has just one count. V is TRBV20-1 and J is TRBJ2-3; D is tentatively TRBD1 or TRBD2 (5 bases each). Germline CDR1 and CDR2: DFQATT and SNEGSKA (reference sequence). The CDR3 totals 13 residues. The V and J ends lost 7 bases and 0 bases respectively, with 11 bases between them. CDR3 sequence reads: CSVGGQSTDTQYF. The CDR3 DNA reads as TGCAGTGTTGGGGGTCAGAGCACAGATACGCAGTATTTT.

This clonotype was observed a handful of times. The chain couples TRBV12-3 or TRBV12-4 to TRBJ1-1; D gene ambiguous. The CDR3 spans 13 residues. Trimming removed 6 bases from V and 4 bases from J, with 12 bases in between. Written as DNA, the CDR3 is TGTGCCAGCAGCCCCCCGGGGATCACTGAAGCTTTCTTT. Its translation is CASSPPGITEAFF.

The chain is built from TRBV25-1 and TRBJ2-4; D gene ambiguous. V shed 5 bases and J shed 5 bases, with 10 bases lying between them. Germline V CDR1 and CDR2: MGHDK, SYGVNS. The CDR3 runs to 13 residues. The CDR3 region has the DNA TGTGCCAGCAGTTTCGGTCCCCAAAACATTCAGTACTTC. As protein: CASSFGPQNIQYF. The variable domain in full, completed from reference TRBV25-1 and TRBJ2-4, reads EADIYQTPRYLVIGTGKKITLECSQTMGHDKMYWYQQDPGMELHLIHYSYGVNSTEKGDLSSESTVSRIRTEHFPLTLESARPSHTSQYLCASSFGPQNIQYFGAGTRLSVL.

This clonotype was recorded a few times. V gene TRBV12-3 or TRBV12-4 combines with J gene TRBJ2-4; D is undetermined. There are 14 residues in the CDR3. V lost 7 bases to trimming and J lost 8 bases, with 18 bases between them. The CDR3 loop is CASTTGARWYIQYF. The CDR3 coding sequence is TGTGCCAGCACCACGGGTGCCCGGTGGTACATTCAGTACTTC.

This clonotype turned up a few times. V and J are TRBV20-1 and TRBJ2-1; 7 nucleotides line up with TRBD2. Germline assignment: CDR1 DFQATT and CDR2 SNEGSKA (reference sequence). V was clipped by 1 base and J by 4 bases; unmatched bases: 7. There are 15 residues in the CDR3. CDR3: CSARGSSGVYNEQFF. The CDR3 nucleotides read TGCAGTGCTAGAGGGTCTAGCGGCGTATACAATGAGCAGTTCTTC.

This clonotype showed up just a few times. The V and J genes are TRBV28 and TRBJ2-7; no clear D. Germline assignment: CDR1 MDHEN and CDR2 SYDVKM. The CDR3 has 16 amino acids. The ends were cut back, 4 bases at V and 2 bases at J, with 18 bases in the middle. Here the CDR3 reads CASSSPGDAGTYEQYF. CDR3 nucleotide sequence: TGTGCCAGCAGTTCCCCTGGGGATGCAGGAACCTACGAGCAGTACTTC.

As DNA, the CDR3 is TGTGCCAGCAGTTACGAAGGGGGTTCACCCCTCCACTTT. Its protein is CASSYEGGSPLHF. The chain carries TRBV6-5 and TRBJ1-6; perhaps TRBD1 as D (6 bases). The CDR3 is 13 residues long. V was trimmed by 2 bases and J by 9 bases, leaving 8 bases between them. CDR1 is MNHEY, CDR2 SVGAGI, per germline.

This clonotype turned up a few times. This rearrangement joins TRBV29-1 to TRBJ1-2; D not certain. V was pared by 2 bases and J by 11 bases, with 3 bases between. Germline V gives CDR1 SQVTM, CDR2 ANQGSEA. There are 8 residues in the CDR3. CDR3 protein: CSVERYTF. The CDR3 DNA reads TGCAGCGTTGAACGATACACCTTC.

This clonotype was observed at least ten times. The rearrangement links TRBV12-3 or TRBV12-4 to TRBJ1-5; tentative D call: TRBD1 (5 bases). V was clipped by 3 bases and J by 4 bases, with 13 bases between them. The CDR3 is 15 residues long. The CDR3 coding sequence is TGTGCCAGCAGTTTGTCGGGGGAAAAGAATCAGCCCCAGCATTTT. Its translation is CASSLSGEKNQPQHF.

This rearrangement joins TRBV20-1 to TRBJ2-5; D is perhaps TRBD2 (5 bases). Trimming pared 3 bases from V and 5 bases from J, leaving 13 bases between. The CDR3 is 13 residues long. Germline assignment: CDR1 DFQATT and CDR2 SNEGSKA (reference sequence). The CDR3 nucleotides are TGCAGTGCTAGCATCGGGGTAGGGGAGACCCAGTACTTC. This sequence encodes CSASIGVGETQYF.

The V gene is TRBV5-1, the J gene TRBJ2-1, with TRBD2 identical over 8 bases. The CDR3 covers 17 residues. Trimming cost V 4 bases and J 4 bases; bases outside gene matches: 13. Germline lookup yields CDR1 SGHRS and CDR2 YFSETQ. Here the CDR3 reads CASSPGPGTRNYNEQFF. In DNA, the CDR3 is TGCGCCAGCAGCCCCGGGCCCGGGACTAGGAATTACAATGAGCAGTTCTTC.

The chain employs TRBV20-1 and TRBJ2-5; 10 positions agree with TRBD2. The V and J ends lost 6 bases and 11 bases, in that order; junction bases with no gene match: 12. Germline CDR1 DFQATT, CDR2 SNEGSKA (reference sequence). The CDR3 loop spans 13 amino acids. The CDR3 protein is CSAEWDSGGKQYF. DNA of the CDR3: TGCAGTGCCGAGTGGGATAGCGGGGGGAAGCAGTACTTC.

The V call is TRBV20-1, the J call TRBJ2-7, with a tentative D call TRBD2 (5 bases). The V gene's germline CDR1 is DFQATT and CDR2 SNEGSKA (reference sequence). V dropped 3 bases and J dropped 2 bases, with 8 bases sitting between them. The CDR3 has 12 residues. The CDR3 sequence: CSASRDTYEQYF. The DNA of the CDR3 is TGCAGTGCTAGTCGGGATACCTACGAGCAGTACTTC.

The chain uses TRBV29-1 and TRBJ2-3; no clear D gene. Looked up from germline, CDR1 is SQVTM and CDR2 is ANQGSEA. Trimming cost V 4 bases and J 0 bases, with 11 bases left between them. The CDR3 has 14 amino acids. This chain's CDR3 is CSVARSPSTDTQYF. CDR3 DNA sequence: TGCAGCGTTGCCCGTTCGCCTAGCACAGATACGCAGTATTTT.

This clonotype was detected a few times. V gene TRBV24-1 combines with J gene TRBJ2-1; 10 bases align to TRBD1. There are 15 residues in the CDR3. Germline CDR1 and CDR2: KGHDR and SFDVKD. J lost 0 bases, V lost 9 bases, and 4 bases had no gene match. As DNA, the CDR3 is TGTGCCACCGCCGGGACAGGGGCCTCCTACAATGAGCAGTTCTTC. It translates to CATAGTGASYNEQFF.

The chain links TRBV2 to TRBJ2-5; possibly TRBD1 for D (6 bases). Per the germline V gene, CDR1 is SNHLY and CDR2 is FYNNEI. This CDR3 is 14 amino acids long. Deletions cut 6 bases from V and 5 bases from J, with 16 bases between. CDR3: CASSQGQTLETQYF. As DNA, the CDR3 is TGTGCCAGCAGCCAAGGACAGACCTTGGAGACCCAGTACTTC.

This clonotype was counted a few times. This sequence joins TRBV6-6 and TRBJ2-1; 7 nucleotides match TRBD1. Near its end, the DNA agrees better with TRBJ2-7, so the J call may be wrong. Germline V CDR1 and CDR2: MNHNY, SVGAGI (reference sequence). CDR3 size: 14 residues. CDR3 in amino acids: CASSLSTGNNEQYF. DNA for the CDR3: TGTGCCAGCAGTCTGTCGACAGGGAACAATGAGCAGTACTTC.

This clonotype has only a few counts. V is TRBV20-1 and J is TRBJ2-1, with D perhaps TRBD1 (5 bases). Germline V gives CDR1 DFQATT, CDR2 SNEGSKA (reference sequence). Deletions cut 1 base from V and 5 bases from J, with 15 bases between. CDR3 length: 15 amino acids. CDR3 coding DNA: TGCAGTGCTAGAGGGGATGGAATGGGGCACAATGAGCAGTTCTTC. It specifies CSARGDGMGHNEQFF.

The V gene is TRBV20-1, the J gene TRBJ2-3, with a tentative D call TRBD2 (5 bases). The CDR3 contains 12 residues. V was shortened by 3 bases and J by 6 bases, with 10 bases between the two germline ends. The germline gives CDR1 DFQATT, CDR2 SNEGSKA (reference sequence). This CDR3 is CSARRVEDTQYF. Written as DNA, the CDR3 is TGCAGTGCTAGGAGGGTTGAGGATACGCAGTATTTT.

This rearrangement joins TRBV12-3 or TRBV12-4 to TRBJ2-5, with TRBD2 matching over 8 bases. Unmatched junction bases numbered 18, after V lost 7 bases and J lost 11 bases. CDR3 length: 15 amino acids. In DNA, the CDR3 is TGTGCCAGCACCATCCGCCGGGGGGGAAACAATGAGCAGTACTTC. Translation: CASTIRRGGNNEQYF.